The T cell receptor (beta chain) under discussion was sequenced for a study of cytomegalovirus exposure and HLA in healthy donors. Study overall: Out of around 360 genotyped donors, 81% belonged to the Caucasian-associated ancestry cluster.

Points from the study as a whole: Most TCR beta V segments were productive about 87% or about 30% of the time in an earlier analysis.

Of note for this clone: No antigen is known for it.

The primer mix had 60 Vbeta and 13 Jbeta primers. Measured with immunoSEQ multiplex PCR; TCRdb has only the in-frame clones, and not every one. This table holds about 130,000 clones, about 73% found once. The CDR3 totals 16 residues. V gave up 10 bases and J gave up 4 bases; unmatched junction bases: 16. Germline assignment: CDR1 LNHDA and CDR2 SQIVND (reference sequence). The source is a middle-aged woman in good health and CMV-seropositive. The chain is built from TRBV19 and TRBJ1-3; 7 bases map to TRBD1. Sequencing used PBMCs. The CDR3 DNA reads as TGTGCCACCTTGGGACAGCTAGCCTCTCAAGGAAACACCATATATTTT. It encodes CATLGQLASQGNTIYF.